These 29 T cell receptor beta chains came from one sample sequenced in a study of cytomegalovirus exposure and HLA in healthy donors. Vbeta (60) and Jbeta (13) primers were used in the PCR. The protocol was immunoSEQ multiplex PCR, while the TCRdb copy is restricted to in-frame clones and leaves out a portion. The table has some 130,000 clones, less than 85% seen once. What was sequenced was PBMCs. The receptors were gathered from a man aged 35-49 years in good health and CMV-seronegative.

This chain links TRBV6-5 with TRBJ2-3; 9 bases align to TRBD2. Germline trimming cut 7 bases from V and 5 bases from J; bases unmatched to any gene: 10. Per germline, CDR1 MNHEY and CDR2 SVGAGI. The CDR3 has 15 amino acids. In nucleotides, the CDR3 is TGTGCCAGCAATTCGCAGCGGGAGGTAGTAGATACGCAGTATTTT. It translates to CASNSQREVVDTQYF.

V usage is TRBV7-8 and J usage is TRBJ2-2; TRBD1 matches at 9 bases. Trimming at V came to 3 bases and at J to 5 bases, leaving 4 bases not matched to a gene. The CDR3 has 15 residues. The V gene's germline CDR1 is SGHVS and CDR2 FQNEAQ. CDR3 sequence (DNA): TGTGCCAGCAGCTTCCCAGGGACAGGGACCGGGGAGCTGTTTTTT. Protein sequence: CASSFPGTGTGELFF.

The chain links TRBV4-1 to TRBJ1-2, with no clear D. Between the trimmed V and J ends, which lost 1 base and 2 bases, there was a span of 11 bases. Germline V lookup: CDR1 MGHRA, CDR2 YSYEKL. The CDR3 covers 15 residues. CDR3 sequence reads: CASSQVVVWNYGYTF. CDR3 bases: TGCGCCAGCAGCCAAGTGGTAGTATGGAACTATGGCTACACCTTC.

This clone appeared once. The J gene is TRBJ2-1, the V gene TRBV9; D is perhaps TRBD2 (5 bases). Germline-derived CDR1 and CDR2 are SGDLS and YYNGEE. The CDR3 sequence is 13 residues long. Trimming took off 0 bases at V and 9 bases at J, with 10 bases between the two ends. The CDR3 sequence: CASSVDEGSEQFF. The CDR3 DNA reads TGTGCCAGCAGCGTAGATGAAGGGAGTGAGCAGTTCTTC.

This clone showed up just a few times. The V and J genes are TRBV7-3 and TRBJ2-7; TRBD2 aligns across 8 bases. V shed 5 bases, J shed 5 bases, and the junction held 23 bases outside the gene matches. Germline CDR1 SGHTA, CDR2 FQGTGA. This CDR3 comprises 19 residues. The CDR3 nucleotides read TGTGCCAGCAGCCCACTGGTACCAGCGGGAGTATATGGTGAGCACGAGCAGTACTTC. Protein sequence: CASSPLVPAGVYGEHEQYF.

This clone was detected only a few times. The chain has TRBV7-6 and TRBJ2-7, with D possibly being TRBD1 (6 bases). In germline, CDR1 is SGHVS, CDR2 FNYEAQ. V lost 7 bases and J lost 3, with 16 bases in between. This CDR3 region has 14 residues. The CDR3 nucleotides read TGTGCCAGCACCCGGACAGCAAATAGCTACGAGCAGTACTTC. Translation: CASTRTANSYEQYF.

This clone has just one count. CDR3 protein: CATRGSVNTEAFF. The CDR3 nucleotides are TGTGCCACCAGGGGGAGTGTGAACACTGAAGCTTTCTTT. The chain couples TRBV19 to TRBJ1-1, with 7 bases lining up with TRBD1. Per germline, CDR1 LNHDA and CDR2 SQIVND (reference sequence). The length of the CDR3 is 13 residues. Trimming at V came to 10 bases and at J to 0 bases, leaving 5 bases not matched to a gene.

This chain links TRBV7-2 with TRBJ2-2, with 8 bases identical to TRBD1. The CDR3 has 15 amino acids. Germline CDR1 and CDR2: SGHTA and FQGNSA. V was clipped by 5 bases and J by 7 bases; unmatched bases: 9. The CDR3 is CASSGSGTGGGELFF. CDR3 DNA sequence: TGTGCCAGCAGCGGCTCTGGGACAGGTGGCGGGGAGCTGTTTTTT.

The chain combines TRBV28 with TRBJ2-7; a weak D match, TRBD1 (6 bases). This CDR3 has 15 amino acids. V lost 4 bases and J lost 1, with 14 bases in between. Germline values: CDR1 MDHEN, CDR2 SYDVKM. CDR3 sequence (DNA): TGTGCCAGCAGTTACCGGGACACCCTGTCCTACGAGCAGTACTTC. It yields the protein CASSYRDTLSYEQYF.

CDR3 nucleotides: TGTGCCAGCAGATCACAGGGGGCATACTCCTACGAGCAGTACTTC. Its protein is CASRSQGAYSYEQYF. V gene TRBV28 combines with J gene TRBJ2-7, with 9 bases identical to TRBD1. The CDR3 is made up of 15 amino acids. Unmatched junction bases numbered 6, after V lost 6 bases and J lost 0 bases. Germline lookup yields CDR1 MDHEN and CDR2 SYDVKM.

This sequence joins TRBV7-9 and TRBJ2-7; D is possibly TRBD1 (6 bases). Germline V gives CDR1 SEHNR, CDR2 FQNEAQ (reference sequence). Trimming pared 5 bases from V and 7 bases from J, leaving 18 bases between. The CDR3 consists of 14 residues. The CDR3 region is CASSPGQLNSEQYF. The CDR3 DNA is TGTGCCAGCAGCCCGGGACAACTGAATTCGGAGCAGTACTTC.

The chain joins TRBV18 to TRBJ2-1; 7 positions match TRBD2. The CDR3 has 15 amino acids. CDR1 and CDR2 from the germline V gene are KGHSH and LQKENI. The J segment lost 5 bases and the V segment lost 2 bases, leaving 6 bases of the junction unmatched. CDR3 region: CASSPTAGADNEQFF. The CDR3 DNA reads TGTGCCAGCTCACCAACTGCGGGAGCAGACAATGAGCAGTTCTTC.

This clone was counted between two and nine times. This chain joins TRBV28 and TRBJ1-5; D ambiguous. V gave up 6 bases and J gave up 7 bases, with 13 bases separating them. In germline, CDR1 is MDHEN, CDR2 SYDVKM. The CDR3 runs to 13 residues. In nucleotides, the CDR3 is TGTGCCAGCAGCGAGCGTCTCGGGCAGCCCCAGCATTTT. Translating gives CASSERLGQPQHF.

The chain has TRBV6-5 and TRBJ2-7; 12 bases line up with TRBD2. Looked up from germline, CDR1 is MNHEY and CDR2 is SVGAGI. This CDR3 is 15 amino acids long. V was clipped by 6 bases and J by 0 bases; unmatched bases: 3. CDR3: CASSSTSGGSYEQYF. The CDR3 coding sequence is TGTGCCAGCAGCTCGACTAGCGGGGGCTCCTACGAGCAGTACTTC.

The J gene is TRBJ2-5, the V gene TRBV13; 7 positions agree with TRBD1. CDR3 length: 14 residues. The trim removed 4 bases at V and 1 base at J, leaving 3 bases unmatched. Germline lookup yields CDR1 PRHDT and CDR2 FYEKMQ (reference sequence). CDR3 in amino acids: CASSSRDSQETQYF. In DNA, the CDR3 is TGTGCCAGCAGCTCACGGGACAGCCAAGAGACCCAGTACTTC.

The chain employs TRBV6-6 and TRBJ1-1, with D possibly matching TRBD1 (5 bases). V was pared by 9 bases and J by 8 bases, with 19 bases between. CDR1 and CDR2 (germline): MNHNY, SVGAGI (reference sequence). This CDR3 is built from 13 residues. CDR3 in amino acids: CASDVGVSVEAFF. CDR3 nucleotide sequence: TGTGCCAGTGACGTAGGGGTTTCAGTGGAAGCTTTCTTT.

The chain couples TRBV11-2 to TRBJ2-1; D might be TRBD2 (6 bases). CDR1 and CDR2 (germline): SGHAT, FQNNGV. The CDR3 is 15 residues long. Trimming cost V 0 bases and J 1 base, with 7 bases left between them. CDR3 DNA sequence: TGTGCCAGCAGCTTAGACGCGGGGTCCTACAATGAGCAGTTCTTC. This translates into CASSLDAGSYNEQFF.

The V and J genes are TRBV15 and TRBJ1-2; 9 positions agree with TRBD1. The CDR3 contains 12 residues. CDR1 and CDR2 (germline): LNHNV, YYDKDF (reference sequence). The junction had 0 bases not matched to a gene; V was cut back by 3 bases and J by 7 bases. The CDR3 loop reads CATSRTGGGYTF. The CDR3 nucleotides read TGTGCCACCAGCAGGACAGGGGGTGGCTACACCTTC.

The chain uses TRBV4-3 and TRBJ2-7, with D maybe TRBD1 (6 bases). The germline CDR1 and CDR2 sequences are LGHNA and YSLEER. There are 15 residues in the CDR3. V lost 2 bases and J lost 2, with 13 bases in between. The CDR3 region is CASSQSRRTAYEQYF. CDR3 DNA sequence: TGCGCCAGCAGCCAAAGCCGACGGACAGCCTACGAGCAGTACTTC.

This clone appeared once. The CDR3 loop is CAISESRERTDTQYF. The CDR3 DNA reads TGTGCCATCAGTGAGTCGCGGGAACGCACAGATACGCAGTATTTT. This sequence joins TRBV10-3 and TRBJ2-3; maybe TRBD2 (6 bases). V gave up 0 bases and J gave up 1 base, with 8 bases separating them. There are 15 residues in the CDR3. Germline lookup yields CDR1 ENHRY and CDR2 SYGVKD.

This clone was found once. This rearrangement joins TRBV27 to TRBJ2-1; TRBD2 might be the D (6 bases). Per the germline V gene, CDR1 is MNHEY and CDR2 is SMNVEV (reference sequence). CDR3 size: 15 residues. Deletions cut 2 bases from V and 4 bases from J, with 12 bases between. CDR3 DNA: TGTGCCAGCAGTTTAGTCAGCGGGTTTTACAATGAGCAGTTCTTC. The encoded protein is CASSLVSGFYNEQFF.

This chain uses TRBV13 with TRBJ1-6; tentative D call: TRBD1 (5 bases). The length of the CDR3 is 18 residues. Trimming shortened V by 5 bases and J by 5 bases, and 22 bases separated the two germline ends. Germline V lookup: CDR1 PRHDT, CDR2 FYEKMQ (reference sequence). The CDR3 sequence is CASSLRNRGISDNSPLHF. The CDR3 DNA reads TGTGCCAGCAGCCTTCGGAATCGGGGGATAAGCGATAATTCACCCCTCCACTTT.

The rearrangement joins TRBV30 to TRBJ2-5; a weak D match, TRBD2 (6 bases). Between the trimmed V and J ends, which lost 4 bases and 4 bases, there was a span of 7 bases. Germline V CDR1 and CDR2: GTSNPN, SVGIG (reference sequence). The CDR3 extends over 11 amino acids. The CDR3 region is CAWKRVETQYF. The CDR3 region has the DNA TGTGCCTGGAAGCGGGTAGAGACCCAGTACTTC.

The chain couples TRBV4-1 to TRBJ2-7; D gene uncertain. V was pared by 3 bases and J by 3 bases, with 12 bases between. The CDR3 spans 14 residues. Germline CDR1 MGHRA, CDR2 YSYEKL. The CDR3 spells CASSQGLVDYEQYF. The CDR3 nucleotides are TGCGCCAGCAGCCAGGGCCTTGTTGACTACGAGCAGTACTTC.

The CDR3 is CASSISGGGSYNEQFF. CDR3 DNA sequence: TGTGCCAGTAGTATATCGGGGGGGGGCTCCTACAATGAGCAGTTCTTC. The chain links TRBV19 to TRBJ2-1; TRBD2 agrees at 8 bases. Per the germline V gene, CDR1 is LNHDA and CDR2 is SQIVND (reference sequence). After removal of 2 bases from V and 0 bases from J, the junction contained 3 bases not matched to a gene. The length of the CDR3 is 16 residues.

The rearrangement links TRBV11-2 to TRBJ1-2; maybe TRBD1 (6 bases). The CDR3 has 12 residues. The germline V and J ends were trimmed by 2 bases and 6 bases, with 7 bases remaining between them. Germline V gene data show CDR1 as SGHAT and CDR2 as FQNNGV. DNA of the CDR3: TGTGCCAGCAGCTTACAGGGGAATGGCTACACCTTC. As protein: CASSLQGNGYTF.

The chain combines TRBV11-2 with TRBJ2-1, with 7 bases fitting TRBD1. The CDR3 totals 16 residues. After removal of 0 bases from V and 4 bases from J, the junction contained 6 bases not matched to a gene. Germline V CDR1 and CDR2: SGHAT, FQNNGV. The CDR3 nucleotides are TGTGCCAGCAGCTTAGATCCGGGACAGCCTTACAATGAGCAGTTCTTC. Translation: CASSLDPGQPYNEQFF.

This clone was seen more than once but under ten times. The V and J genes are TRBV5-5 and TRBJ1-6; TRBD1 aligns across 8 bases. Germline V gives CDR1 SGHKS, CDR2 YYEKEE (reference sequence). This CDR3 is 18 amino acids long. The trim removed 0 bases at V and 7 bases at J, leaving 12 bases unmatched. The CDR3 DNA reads TGTGCCAGCAGCTTGGGGCAGGGGGCGCCCGCTTGGAATTCACCCCTCCACTTT. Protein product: CASSLGQGAPAWNSPLHF.

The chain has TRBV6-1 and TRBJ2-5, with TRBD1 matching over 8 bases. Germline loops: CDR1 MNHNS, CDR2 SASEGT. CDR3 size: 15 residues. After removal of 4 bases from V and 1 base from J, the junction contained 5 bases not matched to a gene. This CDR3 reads CASSVGTGSQETQYF. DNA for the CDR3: TGTGCCAGCAGTGTAGGGACAGGCTCCCAAGAGACCCAGTACTTC.